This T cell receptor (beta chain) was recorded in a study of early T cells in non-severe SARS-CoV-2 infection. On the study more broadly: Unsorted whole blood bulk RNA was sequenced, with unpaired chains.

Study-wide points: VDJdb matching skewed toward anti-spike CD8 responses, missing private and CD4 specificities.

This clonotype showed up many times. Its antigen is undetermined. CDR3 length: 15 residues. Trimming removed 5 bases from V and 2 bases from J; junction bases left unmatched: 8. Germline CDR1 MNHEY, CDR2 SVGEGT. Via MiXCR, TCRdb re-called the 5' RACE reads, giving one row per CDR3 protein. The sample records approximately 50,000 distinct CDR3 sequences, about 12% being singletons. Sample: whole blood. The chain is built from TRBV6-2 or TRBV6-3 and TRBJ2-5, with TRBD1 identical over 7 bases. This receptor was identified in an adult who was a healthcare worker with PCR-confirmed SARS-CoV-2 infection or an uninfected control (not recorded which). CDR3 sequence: CASSRRTGWQETQYF. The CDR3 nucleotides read TGTGCCAGCAGTCGCCGGACAGGCTGGCAAGAGACCCAGTACTTC.